The 32 T cell receptor beta chains given below trace back to one sample, sequenced in a study of T cell clones after liver transplantation. The data were produced by immunoSEQ multiplex PCR, yet TCRdb's version contains in-frame clones alone and is incomplete. There are 77,000 or so clones in the sample; approximately 80% occur only once, and approximately 0.79% lies in the top ten. The input for sequencing was CD4+ T cells from blood, taken 12 months after liver transplant. The origin of the receptors is a human patient who received a liver transplant. Some T cells may possibly be graft donor cells.

This rearrangement joins TRBV4-1 to TRBJ1-4; TRBD1 might be the D (6 bases). There are 14 residues in the CDR3. The germline gives CDR1 MGHRA, CDR2 YSYEKL. With 3 bases removed from V and 15 bases from J, the gap between germline ends came to 20 bases. The CDR3 coding sequence is TGCGCCAGCAGCCACTCGGGACACAGTAACAGGGTGTTTTTT. Translation gives CASSHSGHSNRVFF.

The genes are TRBV30 and TRBJ2-1; 7 bases map to TRBD2. CDR3 length equals 12 residues. Losses at the gene ends were 5 bases for V and 8 bases for J; bases not matched to a gene: 6. The germline CDR1 and CDR2 sequences are GTSNPN and SVGIG (reference sequence). DNA of the CDR3: TGTGCCTGGGGGCGGGAGACTTATGAGCAGTTCTTC. Its protein is CAWGRETYEQFF.

The chain employs TRBV7-9 and TRBJ2-5, with no clear D. The CDR3 runs to 12 residues. Trimming pared 3 bases from V and 8 bases from J, leaving 10 bases between. Germline-derived CDR1 and CDR2 are SEHNR and FQNEAQ (reference sequence). For the CDR3, the DNA is TGTGCCAGCAGCTTTGCTATCCGAACCCAGTACTTC. This translates into CASSFAIRTQYF.

V usage is TRBV5-6 and J usage is TRBJ2-7; D call uncertain. CDR1 and CDR2 from the germline V gene are SGHDT and YYEEEE. This CDR3 is built from 12 residues. V lost 5 bases and J 6 bases, leaving 12 bases between the germline ends. Here the CDR3 reads CASRTTWGEQYF. In DNA form, the CDR3 reads TGTGCCAGCAGGACGACATGGGGCGAGCAGTACTTC.

This chain connects TRBV10-1 to TRBJ2-1; D tentatively reads TRBD1 or TRBD2 (5 bases each). The CDR3 is 13 residues long. V was cut by 2 bases and J by 8 bases, with 10 bases left in between. Looked up from germline, CDR1 is WNHNN and CDR2 is SYGVQD (reference sequence). The DNA for the CDR3 is TGCGCCAGCAGTGAGCCCGGGGACGATGAGCAGTTCTTC. Its translation: CASSEPGDDEQFF.

V gene TRBV2 combines with J gene TRBJ1-2; D is perhaps TRBD1 (5 bases). With 4 bases removed from V and 6 bases from J, the gap between germline ends came to 15 bases. The CDR3 extends over 14 amino acids. The V gene's germline CDR1 is SNHLY and CDR2 FYNNEI. The DNA of the CDR3 is TGTGCCAGCAGTGCGCAGGGCTGGGGAGATGGCTACACCTTC. Its protein product is CASSAQGWGDGYTF. Complete variable domain (other parts from reference TRBV2 and TRBJ1-2): EPEVTQTPSHQVTQMGQEVILRCVPISNHLYFYWYRQILGQKVEFLVSFYNNEISEKSEIFDDQFSVERPDGSNFTLKIRSTKLEDSAMYFCASSAQGWGDGYTFGSGTRLTVV.

The chain couples TRBV5-1 to TRBJ1-5; D remains ambiguous. The germline V and J ends were trimmed by 0 bases and 4 bases, with 5 bases remaining between them. This CDR3 is 13 amino acids long. Looked up from germline, CDR1 is SGHRS and CDR2 is YFSETQ. DNA of the CDR3: TGCGCCAGCAGCTTGGTAACTAATCAGCCCCAGCATTTT. Its translation: CASSLVTNQPQHF.

The chain uses TRBV19 and TRBJ1-1, with unresolved D. From germline, CDR1 is LNHDA and CDR2 SQIVND (reference sequence). Trimming removed 8 bases at V and 10 bases at J, with 23 bases between. There are 14 residues in the CDR3. CDR3 amino acids: CASEVGSGLGVAFF. CDR3 sequence (DNA): TGTGCCAGTGAAGTGGGGTCAGGCCTCGGAGTAGCTTTCTTT.

This clone has more than one count but fewer than ten. This chain links TRBV2 with TRBJ1-5; D is perhaps TRBD1 (6 bases). Germline CDR1 and CDR2: SNHLY and FYNNEI. CDR3 length: 15 amino acids. Trimming left V 6 bases short and J 1 base short, with 13 bases between. The CDR3 region has the DNA TGTGCCAGCAGCTTCTGGACAGTAAGCAATCAGCCCCAGCATTTT. Translating it yields CASSFWTVSNQPQHF.

This chain uses TRBV28 with TRBJ2-2; D is ambiguous. V lost 6 bases and J 3 bases, leaving 14 bases between the germline ends. CDR3 length: 15 residues. The germline V gene encodes CDR1 MDHEN and CDR2 SYDVKM. CDR3 protein: CASSPMVFYTGELFF. The CDR3, as DNA: TGTGCCAGCAGCCCAATGGTCTTCTACACCGGGGAGCTGTTTTTT.

The rearrangement links TRBV5-1 to TRBJ2-1; D might be TRBD1 or TRBD2, each matching 7 bases. The CDR3 contains 15 residues. CDR1 and CDR2 (germline): SGHRS, YFSETQ. V was clipped by 0 bases and J by 6 bases, with 13 bases between them. CDR3 nucleotides: TGCGCCAGCAGCTTGGGACAGGGACTATCCAATGAGCAGTTCTTC. Residues: CASSLGQGLSNEQFF.

V is TRBV18 and J is TRBJ2-3, with 11 bases aligning to TRBD2. CDR3 size: 18 residues. V lost 3 bases to trimming and J lost 4 bases; unmatched junction nucleotides: 12. Germline V gives CDR1 KGHSH, CDR2 LQKENI. The CDR3 region is CASSPLGTSGMTPDTQYF. Here the CDR3 DNA reads TGTGCCAGCTCACCTCTCGGGACTAGCGGTATGACCCCAGATACGCAGTATTTT.

V gene TRBV7-9 combines with J gene TRBJ1-3, with D maybe TRBD1 (6 bases). Germline V gives CDR1 SEHNR, CDR2 FQNEAQ (reference sequence). The CDR3 loop spans 16 amino acids. The V end was cut by 5 bases, the J end by 4 bases, with 18 bases between. CDR3 nucleotides: TGTGCCAGCAGCCGGAGGGGGGGATTAACGGGAAACACCATATATTTT. This gives the protein CASSRRGGLTGNTIYF.

V and J are TRBV6-1 and TRBJ2-7; D could derive from TRBD1 or TRBD2 (5 bases each). Trimming removed 5 bases from V and 0 bases from J, with 11 bases in between. This CDR3 has 14 amino acids. Germline-derived CDR1 and CDR2 are MNHNS and SASEGT. The CDR3 region is CASSRGDSSYEQYF. The CDR3 coding sequence is TGTGCCAGCAGTAGGGGAGACAGCTCCTACGAGCAGTACTTC.

This chain joins TRBV7-8 and TRBJ2-5; a possible D gene is TRBD1 (5 bases). The CDR3 loop spans 15 amino acids. Germline CDR1 and CDR2: SGHVS and FQNEAQ. The V end lost 3 bases, the J end lost 3 bases, and 14 bases lay between the germline ends. In DNA, the CDR3 is TGTGCCAGCAGCTTCCCAGGGCCTGCGGAAGAGACCCAGTACTTC. Residues: CASSFPGPAEETQYF. Together with reference TRBV7-8 and TRBJ2-5, the CDR3 gives the full variable domain: GAGVSQSPRYKVAKRGQDVALRCDPISGHVSLFWYQQALGQGPEFLTYFQNEAQLDKSGLPSDRFFAERPEGSVSTLKIQRTQQEDSAVYLCASSFPGPAEETQYFGPGTRLLVL.

V usage is TRBV5-8 and J usage is TRBJ2-1, with TRBD1 as a possible D gene (6 bases). V gave up 6 bases and J gave up 1 base, with 17 bases separating them. Germline V gene data show CDR1 as SGHTS and CDR2 as YDEGEE. This CDR3 comprises 16 residues. The CDR3 loop is CASITRGQGSYNEQFF. The CDR3 DNA follows: TGTGCCAGCATCACGAGGGGTCAGGGGTCCTACAATGAGCAGTTCTTC.

The chain joins TRBV18 to TRBJ2-1; 13 bases align to TRBD2. The CDR3 spans 15 residues. Trimming took 8 bases from V and 8 from J; bases not matched to a gene: 9. Germline CDR1 reads KGHSH; CDR2 reads LQKENI. This CDR3 is CASHTPTSGRHEQFF. CDR3 bases: TGTGCCAGCCACACACCGACTAGCGGGAGGCATGAGCAGTTCTTC.

J is TRBJ1-1 and V is TRBV7-9; 7 nucleotides match TRBD1. The V and J ends lost 5 bases and 5 bases, in that order; junction bases with no gene match: 11. The CDR3 is 15 residues long. Germline V gene data show CDR1 as SEHNR and CDR2 as FQNEAQ (reference sequence). The CDR3 spells CASSLYSTGRTEAFF. The CDR3 region has the DNA TGTGCCAGCAGCCTATACTCGACAGGGAGGACTGAAGCTTTCTTT.

The rearrangement links TRBV6-5 to TRBJ1-4, with a possible D match to TRBD1 (5 bases). CDR1 is MNHEY, CDR2 SVGAGI, per germline. Trimming left V 6 bases short and J 7 bases short, with 18 bases between. The CDR3 extends over 15 amino acids. CDR3 sequence: CASSPNGRRGEKLFF. CDR3 in DNA: TGTGCCAGCAGCCCAAACGGGAGAAGGGGTGAAAAACTGTTTTTT.

The chain has TRBV6-1 and TRBJ2-3, with TRBD2 matching 8 bases. Germline-derived CDR1 and CDR2 are MNHNS and SASEGT. This CDR3 has 13 amino acids. With 5 bases clipped from V and 4 bases from J, the junction kept 2 bases outside the gene matches. The CDR3 loop reads CASSSGSPDTQYF. DNA of the CDR3: TGTGCCAGCAGTAGCGGGAGCCCAGATACGCAGTATTTT.

The chain links TRBV19 to TRBJ1-1, with 9 bases lining up with TRBD1. Losses at the gene ends were 7 bases for V and 3 bases for J; bases not matched to a gene: 3. Germline loops: CDR1 LNHDA, CDR2 SQIVND (reference sequence). The CDR3 sequence is 13 residues long. The CDR3 bases are TGTGCCAGTACAAACAGGGGGCACACTGAAGCTTTCTTT. Its translation is CASTNRGHTEAFF. The variable domain in full, completed from reference TRBV19 and TRBJ1-1, reads DGGITQSPKYLFRKEGQNVTLSCEQNLNHDAMYWYRQDPGQGLRLIYYSQIVNDFQKGDIAEGYSVSREKKESFPLTVTSAQKNPTAFYLCASTNRGHTEAFFGQGTRLTVV.

J is TRBJ2-1 and V is TRBV5-1; 14 bases map to TRBD2. The CDR3 runs to 17 residues. CDR1 is SGHRS and CDR2 is YFSETQ in the germline V gene. V lost 3 bases and J lost 8; bases outside the gene matches: 10. The CDR3 coding sequence is TGCGCCAGCAGCTCTATTGGGACTAGCGGGAGTTTGTATGAGCAGTTCTTC. Translated, it gives CASSSIGTSGSLYEQFF.

This chain joins TRBV7-2 and TRBJ1-1; D uncertain. Trimming stripped 3 bases from V and 3 bases from J, with 8 bases between. The CDR3 has 13 residues. The V gene's germline CDR1 is SGHTA and CDR2 FQGNSA. The CDR3 protein is CASSFWRDTEAFF. The CDR3 DNA reads as TGTGCCAGCAGCTTTTGGAGGGACACTGAAGCTTTCTTT.

The chain has TRBV6-6 and TRBJ1-4, with 8 bases fitting TRBD1. After removal of 6 bases from V and 8 bases from J, the junction contained 11 bases not matched to a gene. Germline V gives CDR1 MNHNY, CDR2 SVGAGI (reference sequence). CDR3 length: 15 amino acids. The CDR3 region is CASRRGQGSVEKLFF. CDR3 nucleotide sequence: TGTGCCAGCAGACGAGGACAGGGAAGTGTAGAAAAACTGTTTTTT.

The V and J genes are TRBV19 and TRBJ2-7, with TRBD1 identical over 7 bases. This CDR3 region has 15 residues. CDR1 is LNHDA and CDR2 is SQIVND in the germline V gene (reference sequence). V lost 3 bases, J lost 4 bases, and 9 bases stayed unmatched. Written as DNA, the CDR3 is TGTGCCAGTAGTATGGGGACAGACAACACTTACGAGCAGTACTTC. This translates into CASSMGTDNTYEQYF.

The V and J genes are TRBV2 and TRBJ2-7; a weak D match, TRBD2 (6 bases). This CDR3 contains 12 residues. Trimming left V 8 bases short and J 4 bases short, with 12 bases between. Per germline, CDR1 SNHLY and CDR2 FYNNEI. CDR3 protein: CASEEGSYEQYF. The CDR3 DNA follows: TGTGCCAGCGAGGAGGGATCTTACGAGCAGTACTTC.

The rearrangement joins TRBV10-3 to TRBJ2-3; D is undetermined. V gave up 1 base and J gave up 3 bases, with 11 bases separating them. Germline V gene lookup returns CDR1 ENHRY and CDR2 SYGVKD. The CDR3 runs to 15 residues. The CDR3 here is CAISEWGVKTDTQYF. DNA of the CDR3: TGTGCCATCAGTGAGTGGGGTGTAAAGACAGATACGCAGTATTTT.

The chain joins TRBV9 to TRBJ1-1, with D hard to call. The CDR3 length is 14 residues. The V gene's germline CDR1 is SGDLS and CDR2 YYNGEE. V was pared by 4 bases and J by 3 bases, with 13 bases between. The CDR3 coding sequence is TGTGCCAGCAGCCGAAAGGGTAGTGACACTGAAGCTTTCTTT. This gives the protein CASSRKGSDTEAFF.

This clone appeared a few times. This chain links TRBV29-1 with TRBJ2-1; D call uncertain. Germline CDR1 and CDR2: SQVTM and ANQGSEA. V was cut by 4 bases and J by 5 bases, with 3 bases left in between. The CDR3 sequence is 10 residues long. CDR3 amino acids: CSVGDNEQFF. CDR3 sequence (DNA): TGCAGCGTTGGGGACAATGAGCAGTTCTTC.

The chain carries TRBV5-6 and TRBJ2-5; 10 positions match TRBD1. This CDR3 is 14 amino acids long. The germline V gene has CDR1 SGHDT and CDR2 YYEEEE. J was trimmed by 4 bases and V by 5 bases; bases with no gene match: 5. As DNA, the CDR3 is TGTGCCAGCAGGGACAGGGGGAATGGAGAGACCCAGTACTTC. Translated: CASRDRGNGETQYF.

V gene TRBV9 combines with J gene TRBJ2-5; the D gene is possibly TRBD1 (6 bases). The CDR3 contains 14 residues. Trimming cost V 0 bases and J 0 bases, with 6 bases left between them. Per germline, CDR1 SGDLS and CDR2 YYNGEE. As DNA, the CDR3 is TGTGCCAGCAGCGTAGACAGGGACCAAGAGACCCAGTACTTC. This sequence encodes CASSVDRDQETQYF.

The chain has TRBV6-5 and TRBJ2-3; TRBD2 matches at 14 bases. CDR1 is MNHEY and CDR2 is SVGAGI in the germline V gene. The CDR3 extends over 16 amino acids. V lost 4 bases and J lost 5; bases outside the gene matches: 5. DNA of the CDR3: TGTGCCAGCAGTTTGACTAGCGGGAGGGCCGGAGATACGCAGTATTTT. Translating it yields CASSLTSGRAGDTQYF.